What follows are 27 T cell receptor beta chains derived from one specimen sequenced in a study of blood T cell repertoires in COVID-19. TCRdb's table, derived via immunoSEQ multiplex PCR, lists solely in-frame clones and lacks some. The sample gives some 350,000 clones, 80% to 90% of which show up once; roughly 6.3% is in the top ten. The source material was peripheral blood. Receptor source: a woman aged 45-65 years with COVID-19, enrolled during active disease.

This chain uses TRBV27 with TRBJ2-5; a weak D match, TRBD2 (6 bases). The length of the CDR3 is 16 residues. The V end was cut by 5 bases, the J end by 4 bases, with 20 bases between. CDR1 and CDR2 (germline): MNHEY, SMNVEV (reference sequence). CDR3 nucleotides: TGTGCCAGCAGTCCCCGTGTTGGTCTGGGGGGAGAGACCCAGTACTTC. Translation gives CASSPRVGLGGETQYF.

The CDR3 region is CAISPQRERYEQYF. The DNA of the CDR3 is TGTGCCATCAGTCCCCAGCGGGAGAGGTACGAGCAGTACTTC. The rearrangement links TRBV10-3 to TRBJ2-7; 8 nucleotides match TRBD2. Looked up from germline, CDR1 is ENHRY and CDR2 is SYGVKD. This CDR3 contains 14 residues. After removal of 5 bases from V and 4 bases from J, the junction contained 7 bases not matched to a gene.

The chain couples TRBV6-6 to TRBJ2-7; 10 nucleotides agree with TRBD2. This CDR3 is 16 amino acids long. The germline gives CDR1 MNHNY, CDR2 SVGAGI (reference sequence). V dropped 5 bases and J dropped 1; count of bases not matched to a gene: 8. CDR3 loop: CASSRSGRSKSYEQYF. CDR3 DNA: TGTGCCAGCAGTCGTAGCGGGAGGAGTAAATCCTACGAGCAGTACTTC.

CDR3 residues: CSVQRGDNQPQHF. The CDR3 bases are TGCAGCGTCCAGCGGGGCGACAATCAGCCCCAGCATTTT. The V and J genes are TRBV29-1 and TRBJ1-5, with D possibly being TRBD1 (5 bases). Germline CDR1 reads SQVTM; CDR2 reads ANQGSEA. CDR3 length: 13 residues. V was shortened by 6 bases and J by 3 bases, with 12 bases between the two germline ends.

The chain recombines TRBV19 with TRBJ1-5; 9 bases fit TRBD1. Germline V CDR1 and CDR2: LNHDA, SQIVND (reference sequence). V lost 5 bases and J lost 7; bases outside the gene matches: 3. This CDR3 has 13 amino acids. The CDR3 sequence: CASSRTGEQPQHF. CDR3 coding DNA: TGTGCCAGTAGTCGGACAGGGGAGCAGCCCCAGCATTTT.

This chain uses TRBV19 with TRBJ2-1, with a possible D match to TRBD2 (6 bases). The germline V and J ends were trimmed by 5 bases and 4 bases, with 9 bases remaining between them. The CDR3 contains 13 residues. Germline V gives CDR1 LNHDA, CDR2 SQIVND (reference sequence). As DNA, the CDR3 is TGTGCCAGTAGTGTCGGGACTTACAATGAGCAGTTCTTC. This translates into CASSVGTYNEQFF.

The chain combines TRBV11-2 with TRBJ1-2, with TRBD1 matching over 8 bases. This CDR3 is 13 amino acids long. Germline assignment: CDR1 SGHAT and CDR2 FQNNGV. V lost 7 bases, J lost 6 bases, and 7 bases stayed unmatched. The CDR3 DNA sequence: TGTGCCAGCACCCAGGACAGGGTTCATGGCTACACCTTC. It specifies CASTQDRVHGYTF.

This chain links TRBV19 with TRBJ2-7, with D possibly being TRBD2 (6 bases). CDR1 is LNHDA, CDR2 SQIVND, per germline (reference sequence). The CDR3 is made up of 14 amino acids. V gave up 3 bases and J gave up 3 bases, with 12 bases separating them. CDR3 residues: CASSIEGLFYEQYF. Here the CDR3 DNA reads TGTGCCAGTAGTATTGAGGGACTCTTCTACGAGCAGTACTTC. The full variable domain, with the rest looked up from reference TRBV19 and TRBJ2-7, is DGGITQSPKYLFRKEGQNVTLSCEQNLNHDAMYWYRQDPGQGLRLIYYSQIVNDFQKGDIAEGYSVSREKKESFPLTVTSAQKNPTAFYLCASSIEGLFYEQYFGPGTRLTVT.

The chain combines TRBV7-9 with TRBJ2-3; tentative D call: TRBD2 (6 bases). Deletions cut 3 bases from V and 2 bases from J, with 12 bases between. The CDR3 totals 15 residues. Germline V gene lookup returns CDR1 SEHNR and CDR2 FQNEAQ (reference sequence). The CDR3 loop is CASSLTSAPTDTQYF. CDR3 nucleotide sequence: TGTGCCAGCAGCTTGACTAGTGCCCCCACAGATACGCAGTATTTT.

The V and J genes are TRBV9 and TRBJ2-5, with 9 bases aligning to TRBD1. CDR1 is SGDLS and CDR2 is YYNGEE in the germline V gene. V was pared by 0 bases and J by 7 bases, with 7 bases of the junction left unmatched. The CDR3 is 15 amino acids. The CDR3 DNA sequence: TGTGCCAGCAGCGTAGTCGTCGACAGGGGGGGGACCCAGTACTTC. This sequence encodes CASSVVVDRGGTQYF.

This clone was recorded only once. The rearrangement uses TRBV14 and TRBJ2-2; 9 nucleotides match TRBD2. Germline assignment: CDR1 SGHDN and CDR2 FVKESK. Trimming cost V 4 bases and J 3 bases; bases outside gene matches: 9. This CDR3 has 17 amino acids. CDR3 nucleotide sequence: TGTGCCAGCAGCCCGCTTAGCGGGAGAGTGCACACCGGGGAGCTGTTTTTT. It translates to CASSPLSGRVHTGELFF.

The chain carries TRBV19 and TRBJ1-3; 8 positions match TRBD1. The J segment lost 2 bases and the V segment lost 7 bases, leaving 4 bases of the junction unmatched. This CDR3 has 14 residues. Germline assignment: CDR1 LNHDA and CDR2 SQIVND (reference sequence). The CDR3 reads CASTPRGPGNTIYF. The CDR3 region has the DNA TGTGCCAGTACTCCCAGGGGGCCTGGAAACACCATATATTTT.

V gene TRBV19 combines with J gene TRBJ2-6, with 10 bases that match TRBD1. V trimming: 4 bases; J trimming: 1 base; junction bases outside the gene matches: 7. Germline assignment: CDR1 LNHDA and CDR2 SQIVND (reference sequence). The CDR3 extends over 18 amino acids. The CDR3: CASSRGQGWWSGANVLTF. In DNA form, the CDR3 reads TGTGCCAGTAGTAGGGGACAGGGGTGGTGGTCTGGGGCCAACGTCCTGACTTTC.

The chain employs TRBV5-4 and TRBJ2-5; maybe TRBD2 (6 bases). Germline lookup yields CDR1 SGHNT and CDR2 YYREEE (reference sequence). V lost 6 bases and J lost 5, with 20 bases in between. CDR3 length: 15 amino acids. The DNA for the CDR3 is TGTGCCAGCAACTCCCACCCGACTAGAGAGGAGACCCAGTACTTC. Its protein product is CASNSHPTREETQYF.

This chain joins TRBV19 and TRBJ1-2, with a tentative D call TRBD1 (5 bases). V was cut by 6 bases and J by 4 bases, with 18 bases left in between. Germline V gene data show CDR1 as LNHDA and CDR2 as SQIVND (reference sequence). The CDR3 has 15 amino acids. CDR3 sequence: CASSRGRDLLYGYTF. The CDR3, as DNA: TGTGCCAGTAGCCGCGGGAGGGACCTCCTCTATGGCTACACCTTC.

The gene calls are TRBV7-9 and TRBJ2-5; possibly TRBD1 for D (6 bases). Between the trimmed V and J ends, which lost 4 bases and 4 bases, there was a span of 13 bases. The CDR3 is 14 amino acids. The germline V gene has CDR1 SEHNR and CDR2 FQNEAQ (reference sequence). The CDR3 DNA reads TGTGCCAGCAGCTCCGGACAGTCAAGAGAGACCCAGTACTTC. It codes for CASSSGQSRETQYF.

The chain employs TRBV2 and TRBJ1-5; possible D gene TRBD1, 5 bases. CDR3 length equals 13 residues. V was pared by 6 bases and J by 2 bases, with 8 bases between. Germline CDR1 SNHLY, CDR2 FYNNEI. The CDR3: CASRSGRNQPQHF. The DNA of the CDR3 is TGTGCCAGCAGGTCAGGGCGCAATCAGCCCCAGCATTTT.

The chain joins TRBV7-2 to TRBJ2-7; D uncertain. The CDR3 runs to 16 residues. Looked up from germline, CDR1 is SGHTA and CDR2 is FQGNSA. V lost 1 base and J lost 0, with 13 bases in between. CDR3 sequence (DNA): TGTGCCAGCAGCTTAGTCTCCTCCCCGAGCTCCTACGAGCAGTACTTC. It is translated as CASSLVSSPSSYEQYF.

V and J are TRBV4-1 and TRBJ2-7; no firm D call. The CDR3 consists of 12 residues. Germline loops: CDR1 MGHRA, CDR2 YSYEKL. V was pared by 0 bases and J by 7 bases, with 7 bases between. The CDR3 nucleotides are TGCGCCAGCAGCCAAGACTCGAGGGAGCAGTACTTC. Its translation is CASSQDSREQYF.

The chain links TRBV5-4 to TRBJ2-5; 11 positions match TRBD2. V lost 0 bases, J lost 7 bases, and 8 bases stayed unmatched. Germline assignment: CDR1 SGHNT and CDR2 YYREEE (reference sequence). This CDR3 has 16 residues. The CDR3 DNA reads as TGTGCCAGCAGCTTGGCCTTTACTAGCGGGAGTCGGACCCAGTACTTC. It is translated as CASSLAFTSGSRTQYF.

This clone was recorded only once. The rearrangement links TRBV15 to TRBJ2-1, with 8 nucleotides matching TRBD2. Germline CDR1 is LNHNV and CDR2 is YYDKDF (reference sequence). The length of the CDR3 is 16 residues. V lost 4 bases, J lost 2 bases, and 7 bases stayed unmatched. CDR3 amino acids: CATSTQKTSAYNEQFF. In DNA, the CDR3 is TGTGCCACCAGCACCCAAAAGACTAGCGCCTACAATGAGCAGTTCTTC.

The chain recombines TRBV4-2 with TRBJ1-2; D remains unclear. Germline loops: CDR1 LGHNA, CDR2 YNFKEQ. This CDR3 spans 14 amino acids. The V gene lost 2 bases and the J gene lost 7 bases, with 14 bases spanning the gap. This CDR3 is CASSQPARAGGYTF. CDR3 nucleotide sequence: TGTGCCAGCAGCCAACCCGCCCGGGCGGGTGGCTACACCTTC.

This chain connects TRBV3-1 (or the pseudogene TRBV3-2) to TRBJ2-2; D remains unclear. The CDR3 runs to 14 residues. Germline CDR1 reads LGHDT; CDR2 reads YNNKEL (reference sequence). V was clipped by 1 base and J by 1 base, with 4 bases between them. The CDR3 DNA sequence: TGTGCCAGCAGCCAAGGCGGGAACACCGGGGAGCTGTTTTTT. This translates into CASSQGGNTGELFF.

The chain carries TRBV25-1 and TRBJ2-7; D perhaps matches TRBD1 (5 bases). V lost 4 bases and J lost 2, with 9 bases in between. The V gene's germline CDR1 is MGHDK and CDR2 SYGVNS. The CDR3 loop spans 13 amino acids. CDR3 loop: CASSVKGTYEQYF. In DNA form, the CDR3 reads TGTGCCAGCAGTGTGAAGGGGACCTACGAGCAGTACTTC.

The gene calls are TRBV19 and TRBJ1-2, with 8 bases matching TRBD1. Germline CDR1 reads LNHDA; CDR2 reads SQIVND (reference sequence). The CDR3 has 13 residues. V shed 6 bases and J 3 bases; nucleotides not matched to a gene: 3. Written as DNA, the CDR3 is TGTGCCAGTAGAATGGACAGGGACTATGGCTACACCTTC. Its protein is CASRMDRDYGYTF.

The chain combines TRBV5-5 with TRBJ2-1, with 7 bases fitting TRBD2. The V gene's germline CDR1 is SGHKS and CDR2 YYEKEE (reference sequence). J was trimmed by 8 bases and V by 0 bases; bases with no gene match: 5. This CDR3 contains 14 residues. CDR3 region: CASSLVAGVDEQFF. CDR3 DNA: TGTGCCAGCAGCTTGGTCGCGGGAGTGGATGAGCAGTTCTTC.

CDR3 DNA: TGTGCCAGCAGTTACGGCGGGGGCGATGAGCAGTTCTTC. It specifies CASSYGGGDEQFF. This chain connects TRBV6-5 to TRBJ2-1; the D gene is possibly TRBD2 (7 bases). V was pared by 2 bases and J by 8 bases, with 10 bases between. Germline values: CDR1 MNHEY, CDR2 SVGAGI. The CDR3 is 13 amino acids.